The entry below describes one TCR beta chain. The CDR3 has 17 residues. V lost 7 bases and J lost 1; bases outside the gene matches: 14. The germline V gene has CDR1 SQVTM and CDR2 ANQGSEA. In terms of age and location, participants ranged from roughly 18 to 89 years and lived in about two dozen US areas. Researchers sorted participants into cohorts using their self-reported clinical history. The data were taken from a study of blood T cell repertoires in COVID-19. Profiling relied on immunoSEQ multiplex PCR, and the TCRdb table lists in-frame clones only, not all of them. The table includes roughly 330,000 clones, more than 75% detected once.

Material for sequencing was PBMCs or T cells enriched from blood (not recorded which). The TCR originated in a woman between 25 and 40 years old who had recovered from COVID-19. The V and J genes are TRBV29-1 and TRBJ1-5; 9 nucleotides match TRBD1. CDR3 region: CSGDRDRVGSSNQPQHF. CDR3 DNA sequence: TGCAGCGGGGATCGGGACAGGGTAGGGTCGAGCAATCAGCCCCAGCATTTT.